The sequence of this T cell receptor (beta chain) was determined in a study of cytomegalovirus exposure and HLA in healthy donors. About the study: Out of approximately 400 genotyped donors, 81% belonged to the Caucasian-associated ancestry cluster.

The PCR used 60 Vbeta and 13 Jbeta primers. TCRdb's table, derived via immunoSEQ multiplex PCR, lists solely in-frame clones and lacks some. Among about 170,000 clones listed, about 80% were seen once. Trimming pared 4 bases from V and 4 bases from J, leaving 21 bases between. CDR3 length equals 17 residues. The germline gives CDR1 MNHEY, CDR2 SMNVEV (reference sequence). The TCR sequence derives from a woman in her forties or fifties in good health and CMV-seronegative. Source material: PBMCs. The chain combines TRBV27 with TRBJ2-3; D is perhaps TRBD1 (6 bases). This CDR3 reads CASSSRPYGGHADTQYF. The CDR3 DNA is TGTGCCAGCAGTTCTCGACCATATGGGGGACACGCAGATACGCAGTATTTT.